The clone carrying this T cell receptor (beta chain) was found many times. The data belong to a study of blood T cell repertoires in COVID-19. Clones were read by immunoSEQ multiplex PCR, and TCRdb kept only the in-frame ones, dropping some. Of more than 150,000 clones listed, 80% to 90% were seen once; the top ten hold about 2.5%. Between the trimmed V and J ends, which lost 10 bases and 0 bases, there was a span of 16 bases. Germline values: CDR1 SGHAT, CDR2 FQNNGV. CDR3 size: 15 residues. Sequencing was done on a sample of peripheral blood. The chain couples TRBV11-2 to TRBJ1-3, with D possibly TRBD1 on 5 matching bases. The receptor comes from a woman between 65 and 79 years old with acute or convalescent COVID-19. CDR3 nucleotides: TGTGCCATCAAAATCTGGGGCAGCTCTGGAAACACCATATATTTT. Translating it yields CAIKIWGSSGNTIYF.